Only one count was recorded for the clone carrying this T cell receptor beta chain. Its specificity is not known. The same CDR3 also results from other DNA sequences found in this sample. There are 10 residues in the CDR3. V was pared by 6 bases and J by 2 bases, with 0 bases between. From germline, CDR1 is MDHEN and CDR2 SYDVKM. The data originate from a study of shared clonotypes between healthy human individuals. Each replicate PCR on the sorted subsets used 200 to 250 ng DNA (around 30,000 T cell genomes). Sequencing was performed with immunoSEQ multiplex PCR; in TCRdb, only in-frame clones are kept and a portion is missing. The sample carries 1.4 million or so clones, around 98.5% recorded once. Donors, without exception, were Caucasian adults residing in Nashville, Tennessee. The study's findings and limits: Specimens sampled were limited to blood, with tissue repertoires likely differing. The study found approximately 5% of naive CD4 clonotypes shared across a handful of donors.

Material: naive CD4+ T cells sorted from blood. Subset given: CD45RA+ positively selected. This sequence originates from a man aged 30 to 45 in good health. The chain links TRBV28 to TRBJ2-3; no clear D. The CDR3 DNA reads TGTGCCAGCAGCACAGATACGCAGTATTTT. Amino acid sequence: CASSTDTQYF. Combining the CDR3 with reference TRBV28 and TRBJ2-3 gives the whole variable domain DVKVTQSSRYLVKRTGEKVFLECVQDMDHENMFWYRQDPGLGLRLIYFSYDVKMKEKGDIPEGYSVSREKKERFSLILESASTNQTSMYLCASSTDTQYFGPGTRLTVL.